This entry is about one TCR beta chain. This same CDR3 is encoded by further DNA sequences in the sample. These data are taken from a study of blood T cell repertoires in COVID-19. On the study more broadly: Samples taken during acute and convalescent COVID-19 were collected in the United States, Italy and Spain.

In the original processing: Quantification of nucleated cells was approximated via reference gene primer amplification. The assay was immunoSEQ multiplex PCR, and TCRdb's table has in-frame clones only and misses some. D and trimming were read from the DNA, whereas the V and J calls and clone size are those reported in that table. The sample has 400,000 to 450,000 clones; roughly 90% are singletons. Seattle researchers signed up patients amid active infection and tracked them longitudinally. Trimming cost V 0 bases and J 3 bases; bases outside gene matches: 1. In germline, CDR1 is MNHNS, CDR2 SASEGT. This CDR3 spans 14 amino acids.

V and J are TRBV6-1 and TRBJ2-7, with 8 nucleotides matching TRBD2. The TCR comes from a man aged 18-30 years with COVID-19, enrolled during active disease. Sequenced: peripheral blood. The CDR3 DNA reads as TGTGCCAGCAGTGAAGCTGCGGGAGGCTACGAGCAGTACTTC. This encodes CASSEAAGGYEQYF.